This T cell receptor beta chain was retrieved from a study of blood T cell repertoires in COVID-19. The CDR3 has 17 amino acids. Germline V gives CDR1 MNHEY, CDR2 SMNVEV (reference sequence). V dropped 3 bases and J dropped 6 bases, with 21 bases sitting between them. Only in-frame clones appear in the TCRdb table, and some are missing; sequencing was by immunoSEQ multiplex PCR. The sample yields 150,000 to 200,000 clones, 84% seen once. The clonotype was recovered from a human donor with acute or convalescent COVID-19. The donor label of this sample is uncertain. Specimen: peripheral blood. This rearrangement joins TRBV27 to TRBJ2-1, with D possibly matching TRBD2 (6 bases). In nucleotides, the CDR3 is TGTGCCAGCAGTTTTGGGGTACGGGGGAATGGGGGCAATGAGCAGTTCTTC. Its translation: CASSFGVRGNGGNEQFF.